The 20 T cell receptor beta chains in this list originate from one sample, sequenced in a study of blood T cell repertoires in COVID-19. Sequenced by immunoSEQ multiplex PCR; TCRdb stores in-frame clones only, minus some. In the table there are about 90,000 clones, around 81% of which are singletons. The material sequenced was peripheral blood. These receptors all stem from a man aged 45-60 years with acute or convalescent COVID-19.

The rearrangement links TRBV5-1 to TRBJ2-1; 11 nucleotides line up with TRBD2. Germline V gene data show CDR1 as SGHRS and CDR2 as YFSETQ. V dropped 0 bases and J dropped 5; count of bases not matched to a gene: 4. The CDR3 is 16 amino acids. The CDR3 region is CASSLELGLADNEQFF. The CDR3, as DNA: TGCGCCAGCAGCTTGGAACTGGGACTAGCGGACAATGAGCAGTTCTTC.

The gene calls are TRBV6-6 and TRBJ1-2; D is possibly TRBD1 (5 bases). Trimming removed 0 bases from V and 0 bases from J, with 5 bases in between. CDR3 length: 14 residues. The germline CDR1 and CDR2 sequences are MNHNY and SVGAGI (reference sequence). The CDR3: CASSYSTANYGYTF. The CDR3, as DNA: TGTGCCAGCAGTTACTCGACAGCTAACTATGGCTACACCTTC.

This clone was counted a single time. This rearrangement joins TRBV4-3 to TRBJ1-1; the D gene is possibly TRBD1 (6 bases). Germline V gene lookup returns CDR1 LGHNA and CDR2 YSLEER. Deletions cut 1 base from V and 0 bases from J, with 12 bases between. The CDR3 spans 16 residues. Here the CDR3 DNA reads TGCGCCAGCAGCCAAGGGGGGGGCAGAATGAACACTGAAGCTTTCTTT. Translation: CASSQGGGRMNTEAFF.

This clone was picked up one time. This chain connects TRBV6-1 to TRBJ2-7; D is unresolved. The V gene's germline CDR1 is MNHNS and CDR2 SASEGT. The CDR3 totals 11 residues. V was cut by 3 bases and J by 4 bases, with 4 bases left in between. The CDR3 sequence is CASSDRYEQYF. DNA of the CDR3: TGTGCCAGCAGTGACAGGTACGAGCAGTACTTC.

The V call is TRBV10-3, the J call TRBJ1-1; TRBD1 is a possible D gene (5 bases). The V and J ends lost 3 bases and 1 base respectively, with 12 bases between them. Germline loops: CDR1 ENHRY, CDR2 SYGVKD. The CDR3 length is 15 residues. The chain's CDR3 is CAISDAQGTNTEAFF. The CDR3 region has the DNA TGTGCCATCAGTGATGCGCAGGGAACGAACACTGAAGCTTTCTTT.

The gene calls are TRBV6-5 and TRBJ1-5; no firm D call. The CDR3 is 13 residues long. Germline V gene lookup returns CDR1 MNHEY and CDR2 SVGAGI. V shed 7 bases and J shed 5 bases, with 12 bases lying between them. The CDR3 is CASTLQVDQPQHF. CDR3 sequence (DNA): TGTGCCAGCACCCTTCAGGTAGATCAGCCCCAGCATTTT.

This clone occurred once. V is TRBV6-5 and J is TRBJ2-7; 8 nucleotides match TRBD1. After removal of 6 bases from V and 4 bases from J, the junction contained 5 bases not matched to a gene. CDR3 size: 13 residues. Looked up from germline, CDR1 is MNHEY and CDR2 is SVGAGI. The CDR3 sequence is CASRGTGSYEQYF. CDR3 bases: TGTGCCAGCAGAGGGACAGGATCATACGAGCAGTACTTC.

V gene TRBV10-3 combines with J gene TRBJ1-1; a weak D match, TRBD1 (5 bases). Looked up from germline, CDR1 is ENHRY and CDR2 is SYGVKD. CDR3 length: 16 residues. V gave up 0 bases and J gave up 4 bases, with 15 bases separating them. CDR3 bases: TGTGCCATCAGTGAGTCGCGCGGGGATGGGACCACTGAAGCTTTCTTT. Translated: CAISESRGDGTTEAFF.

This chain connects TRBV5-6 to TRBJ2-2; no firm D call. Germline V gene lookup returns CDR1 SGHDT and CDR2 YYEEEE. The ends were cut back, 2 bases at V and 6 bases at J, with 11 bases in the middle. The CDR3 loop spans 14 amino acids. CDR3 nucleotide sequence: TGTGCCAGCAGCTTTACGGTATCCGCCGGGGAGCTGTTTTTT. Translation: CASSFTVSAGELFF.

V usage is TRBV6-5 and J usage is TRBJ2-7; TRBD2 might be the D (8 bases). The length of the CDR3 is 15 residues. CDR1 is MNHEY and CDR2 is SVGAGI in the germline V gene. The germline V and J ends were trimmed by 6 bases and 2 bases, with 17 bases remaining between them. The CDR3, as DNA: TGTGCCAGCAGGCGACAGGGCGGGAGGACCTACGAGCAGTACTTC. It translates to CASRRQGGRTYEQYF.

Here the CDR3 DNA reads TGTGCCAGCAGCGTAGGCGGGAGCCCGAACACCGGGGAGCTGTTTTTT. It encodes CASSVGGSPNTGELFF. V gene TRBV9 combines with J gene TRBJ2-2; 7 bases map to TRBD2. J gave up 0 bases and V 0 bases, and 2 bases lay outside the gene matches. This CDR3 has 16 residues. CDR1 and CDR2 from the germline V gene are SGDLS and YYNGEE. Drawing the rest from reference TRBV9 and TRBJ2-2, the complete variable domain is DSGVTQTPKHLITATGQRVTLRCSPRSGDLSVYWYQQSLDQGLQFLIQYYNGEERAKGNILERFSAQQFPDLHSELNLSSLELGDSALYFCASSVGGSPNTGELFFGEGSRLTVL.

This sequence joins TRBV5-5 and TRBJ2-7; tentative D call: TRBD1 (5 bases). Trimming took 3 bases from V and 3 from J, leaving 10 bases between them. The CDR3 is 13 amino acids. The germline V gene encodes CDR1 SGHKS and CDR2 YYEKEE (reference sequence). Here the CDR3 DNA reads TGTGCCAGCAGCTACCGACAGATCTACGAGCAGTACTTC. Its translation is CASSYRQIYEQYF.

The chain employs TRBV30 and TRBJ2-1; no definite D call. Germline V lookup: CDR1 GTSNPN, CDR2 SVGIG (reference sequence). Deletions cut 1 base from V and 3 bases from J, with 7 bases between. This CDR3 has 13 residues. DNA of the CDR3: TGTGCCTGGAGTGGGTCCGGCTACAATGAGCAGTTCTTC. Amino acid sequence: CAWSGSGYNEQFF.

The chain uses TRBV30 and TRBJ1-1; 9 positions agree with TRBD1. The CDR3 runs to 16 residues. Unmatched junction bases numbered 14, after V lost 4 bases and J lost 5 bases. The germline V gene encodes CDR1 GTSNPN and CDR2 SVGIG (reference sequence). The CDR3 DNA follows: TGTGCCTGGAACGCGCGGACAGGGGCCCTAGGTACTGAAGCTTTCTTT. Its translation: CAWNARTGALGTEAFF. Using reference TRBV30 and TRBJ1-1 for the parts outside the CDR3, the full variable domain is SQTIHQWPATLVQPVGSPLSLECTVEGTSNPNLYWYRQAAGRGLQLLFYSVGIGQISSEVPQNLSASRPQDRQFILSSKKLLLSDSGFYLCAWNARTGALGTEAFFGQGTRLTVV.

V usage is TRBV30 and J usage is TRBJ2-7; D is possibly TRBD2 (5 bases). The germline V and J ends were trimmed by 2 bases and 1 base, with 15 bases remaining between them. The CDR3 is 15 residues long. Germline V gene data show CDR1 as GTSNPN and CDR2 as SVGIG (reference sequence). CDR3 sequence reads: CAWSTSPRGSYEQYF. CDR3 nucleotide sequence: TGTGCCTGGAGTACCTCTCCCCGGGGTTCCTACGAGCAGTACTTC.

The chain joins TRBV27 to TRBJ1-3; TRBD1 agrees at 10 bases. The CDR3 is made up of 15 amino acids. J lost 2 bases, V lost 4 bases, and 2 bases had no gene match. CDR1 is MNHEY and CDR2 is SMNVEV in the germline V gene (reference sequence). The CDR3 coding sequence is TGTGCCAGCAGTTCCGGGACAGGGGCTGGAAACACCATATATTTT. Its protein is CASSSGTGAGNTIYF.

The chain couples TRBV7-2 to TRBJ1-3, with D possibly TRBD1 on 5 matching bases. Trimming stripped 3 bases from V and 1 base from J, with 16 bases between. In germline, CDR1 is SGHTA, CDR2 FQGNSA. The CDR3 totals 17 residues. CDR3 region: CASSLGSLAGSGNTIYF. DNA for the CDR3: TGTGCCAGCAGCTTGGGGTCTCTCGCAGGGTCTGGAAACACCATATATTTT.

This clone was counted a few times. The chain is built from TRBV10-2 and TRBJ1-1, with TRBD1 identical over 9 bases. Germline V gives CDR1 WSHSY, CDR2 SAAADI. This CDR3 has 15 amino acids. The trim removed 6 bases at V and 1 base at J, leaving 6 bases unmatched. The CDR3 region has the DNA TGCGCCAGCAGCCCACAGGGGGCAGGGAACACTGAAGCTTTCTTT. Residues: CASSPQGAGNTEAFF.

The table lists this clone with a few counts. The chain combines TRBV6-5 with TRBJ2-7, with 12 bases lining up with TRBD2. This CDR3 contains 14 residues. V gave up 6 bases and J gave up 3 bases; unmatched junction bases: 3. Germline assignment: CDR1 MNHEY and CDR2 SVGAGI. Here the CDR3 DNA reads TGTGCCAGCAGCTTGACTAGCGGGGGCTACGAGCAGTACTTC. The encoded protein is CASSLTSGGYEQYF.

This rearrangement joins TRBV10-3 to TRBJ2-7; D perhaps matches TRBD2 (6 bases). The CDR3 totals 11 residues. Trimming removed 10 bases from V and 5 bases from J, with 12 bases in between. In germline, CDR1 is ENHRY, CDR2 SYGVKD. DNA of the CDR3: TGTGCCACCGGGGAGGCTAACGAGCAGTACTTC. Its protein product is CATGEANEQYF.